This T cell receptor beta chain was identified in a study of identifying expanded T cells in peripheral blood. CDR1 is WSHSY, CDR2 SAAADI, per germline. The germline V and J ends were trimmed by 3 bases and 7 bases, with 12 bases remaining between them. This CDR3 has 14 residues. No infections or other immune events were documented during collection. Some clones are missing from TCRdb's copy, which holds only in-frame ones; the method was immunoSEQ multiplex PCR. This sample carries some 90,000 clones, 70% to 90% of them seen once, and the ten largest clones take under 20%. This chain connects TRBV10-2 to TRBJ1-4; D not resolved. This clonotype originated in a person aged 18-70 years in good health. Input material: blood. DNA for the CDR3: TGCGCCAGCAGTGACTGGCGCGGTGGTGAAAAACTGTTTTTT. Translation: CASSDWRGGEKLFF.